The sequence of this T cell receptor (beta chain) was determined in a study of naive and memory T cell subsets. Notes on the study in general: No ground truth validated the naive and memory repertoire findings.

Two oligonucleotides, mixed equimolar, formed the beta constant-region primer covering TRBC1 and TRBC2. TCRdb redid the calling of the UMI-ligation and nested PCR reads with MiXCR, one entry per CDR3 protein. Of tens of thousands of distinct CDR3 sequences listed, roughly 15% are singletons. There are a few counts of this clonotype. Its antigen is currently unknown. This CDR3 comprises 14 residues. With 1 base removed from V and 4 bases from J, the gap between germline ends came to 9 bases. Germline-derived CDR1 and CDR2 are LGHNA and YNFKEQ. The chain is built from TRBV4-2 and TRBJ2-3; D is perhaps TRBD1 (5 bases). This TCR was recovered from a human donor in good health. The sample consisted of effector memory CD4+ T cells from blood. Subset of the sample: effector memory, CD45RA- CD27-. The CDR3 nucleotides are TGTGCCAGCAGCCAAGGGACATCGGCAGATACGCAGTATTTT. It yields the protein CASSQGTSADTQYF.